This TCR beta chain was profiled in a study of T cells in Graves' hyperthyroidism and ophthalmopathy. Study-level points and caveats: A 13 V-J model separated ophthalmopathy from stable hyperthyroidism. Peripheral blood also featured most of the thyroid clonotypes expanded above 0.001. Ophthalmopathy got predicted by the model a median approximately six months before its onset.

Authors of the study amplified TCR beta CDR3 regions from RNA transcripts. HTBI primers were used for first-round RT-PCR of the TCR CDR3. One entry per CDR3 protein results from TCRdb running MiXCR on the multiplex PCR reads. The table lists around 400,000 distinct CDR3 sequences, roughly 15% of them singletons. In this sample, this clonotype turned up many times. Antigen specificity is unknown. Extraction of PBMCs used roughly 9.3 ml of fresh peripheral blood. Germline loops: CDR1 LGHDT, CDR2 YNNKEL (reference sequence). The CDR3 spans 14 residues. The ends were cut back, 4 bases at V and 5 bases at J, with 12 bases in the middle.

The receptor was derived from a woman aged 55-69 years with Graves' ophthalmopathy. The chain has TRBV3-1 and TRBJ2-1, with a tentative D call TRBD1 (5 bases). The sample consisted of blood. The CDR3: CASSRGWTHNEQFF. The DNA of the CDR3 is TGTGCCAGCAGCCGGGGCTGGACCCACAATGAGCAGTTCTTC.